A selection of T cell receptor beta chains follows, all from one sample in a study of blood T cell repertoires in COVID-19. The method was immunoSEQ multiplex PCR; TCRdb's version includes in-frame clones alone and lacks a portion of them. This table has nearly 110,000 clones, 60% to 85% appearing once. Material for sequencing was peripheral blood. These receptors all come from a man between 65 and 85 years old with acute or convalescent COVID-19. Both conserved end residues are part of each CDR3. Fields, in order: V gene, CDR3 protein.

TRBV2 CASSERVAGGFYGYTF
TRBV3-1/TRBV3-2 CASSPPGQRTDTQYF
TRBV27 CASSWGAGTGSTEAFF
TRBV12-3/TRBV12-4 CASSSLNEQFF
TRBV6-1 CASSDRLEQPQHF
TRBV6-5 CASSRPQGQYNEQFF
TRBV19 CASSIDYQFDQPQHF
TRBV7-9 CASSSSGGDGYTF
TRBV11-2 CASSPGRGVNYEQYF
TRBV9 CASSVTPGTGGDGYTF
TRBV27 CASSSQGALNQPQHF
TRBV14 CASSQDWQGGEYF
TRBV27 CASSPGGGRNYGYTF
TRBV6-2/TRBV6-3 CASSWRGTDTQYF
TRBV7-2 CASSLVGSHNQPQHF
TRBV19 CASSPPDRAAEAFF
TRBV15 CATSRDRPGLADTQYF
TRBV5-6 CASSFGQGSYTGELFF
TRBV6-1 CASSEATGTGNQPQHF
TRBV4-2 CASSQVASGGAGEQYF
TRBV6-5 CASSLLREQYF
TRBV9 CASSAELAGGQETQYF
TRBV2 CASSEAQEVNGYTF
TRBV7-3 CASSLGLAGEQFF
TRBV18 CASSLVVTDTQYF
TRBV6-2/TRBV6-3 CASSNPLAGYQETQYF
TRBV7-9 CASSVGRVENEQFF
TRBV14 CASSQDGGIEAFF
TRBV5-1 CASSLERGLGEQFF
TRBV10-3 CATTYQAGQTTDTQYF
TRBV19 CASSKRTGGAGFYEQYF